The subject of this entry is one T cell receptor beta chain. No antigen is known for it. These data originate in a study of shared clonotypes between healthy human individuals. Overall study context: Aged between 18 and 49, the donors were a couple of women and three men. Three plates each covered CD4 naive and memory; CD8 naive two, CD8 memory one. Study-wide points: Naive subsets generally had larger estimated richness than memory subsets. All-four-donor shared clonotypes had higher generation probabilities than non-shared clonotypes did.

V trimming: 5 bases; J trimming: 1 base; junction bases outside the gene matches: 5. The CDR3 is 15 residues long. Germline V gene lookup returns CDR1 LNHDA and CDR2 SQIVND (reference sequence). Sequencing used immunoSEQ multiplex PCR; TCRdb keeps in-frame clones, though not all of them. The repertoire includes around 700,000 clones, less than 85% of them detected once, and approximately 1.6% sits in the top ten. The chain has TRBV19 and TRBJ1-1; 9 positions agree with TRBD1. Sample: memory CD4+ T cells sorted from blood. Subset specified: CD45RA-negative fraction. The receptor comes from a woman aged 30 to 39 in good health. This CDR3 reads CASSPRDRANTEAFF. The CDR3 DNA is TGTGCCAGTAGTCCAAGGGACAGGGCGAACACTGAAGCTTTCTTT.